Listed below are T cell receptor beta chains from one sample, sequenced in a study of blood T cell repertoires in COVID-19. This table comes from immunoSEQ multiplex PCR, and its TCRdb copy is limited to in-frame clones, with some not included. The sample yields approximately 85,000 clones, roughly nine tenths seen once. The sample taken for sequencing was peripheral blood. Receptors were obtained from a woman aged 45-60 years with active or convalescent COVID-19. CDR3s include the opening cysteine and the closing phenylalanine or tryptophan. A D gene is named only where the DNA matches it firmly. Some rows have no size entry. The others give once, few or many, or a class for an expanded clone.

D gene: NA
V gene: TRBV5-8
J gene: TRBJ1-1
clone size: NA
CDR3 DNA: TGTGCCGGATACAGGATGGCGGTGAACACTGAAGCTTTCTTT
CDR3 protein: CAGYRMAVNTEAFF

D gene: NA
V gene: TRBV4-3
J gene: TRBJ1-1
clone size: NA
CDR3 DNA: TGCGCCAGCAGCCAAGATCTGGGGCTAATGAACACTGAAGCTTTCTTT
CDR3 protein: CASSQDLGLMNTEAFF

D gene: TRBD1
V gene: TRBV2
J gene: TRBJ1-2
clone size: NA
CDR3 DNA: TGTGCCAGCAGATCCGGACAGGGGTACGGCTACACCTTC
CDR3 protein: CASRSGQGYGYTF

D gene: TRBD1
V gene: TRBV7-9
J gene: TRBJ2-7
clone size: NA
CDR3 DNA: TGTGCCAGCAGCCCTCCCGGGACAGGTGATACCTACGAGCAGTACTTC
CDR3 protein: CASSPPGTGDTYEQYF

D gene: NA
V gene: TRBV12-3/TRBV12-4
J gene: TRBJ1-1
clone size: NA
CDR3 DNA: TGTGCCAGTATGAACGAGATGAACACTGAAGCTTTCTTT
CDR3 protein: CASMNEMNTEAFF

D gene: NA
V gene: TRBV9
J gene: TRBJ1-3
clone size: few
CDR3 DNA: TGTGCCAGCAGCGTAGAGGGGTCTGGAAACACCATATATTTT
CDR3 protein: CASSVEGSGNTIYF

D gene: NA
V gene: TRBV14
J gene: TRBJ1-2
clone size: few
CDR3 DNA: TGTGCCAGCAGCCAATTGAGGAATGTAGGCTACACCTTC
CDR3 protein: CASSQLRNVGYTF

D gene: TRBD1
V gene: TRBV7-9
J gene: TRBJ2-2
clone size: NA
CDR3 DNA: TGTGCCAGCACCGGGACAGGGGCCGGGGAGCTGTTTTTT
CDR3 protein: CASTGTGAGELFF

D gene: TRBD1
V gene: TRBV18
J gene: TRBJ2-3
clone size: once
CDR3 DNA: TGTGCCAGCTCACGGGCAGGGGGCCAAGGCACAGATACGCAGTATTTT
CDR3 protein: CASSRAGGQGTDTQYF

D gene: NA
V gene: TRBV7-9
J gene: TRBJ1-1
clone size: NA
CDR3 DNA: TGTGCCAGCAGCTTAGCCGGTCGGGAGAACACTGAAGCTTTCTTT
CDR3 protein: CASSLAGRENTEAFF

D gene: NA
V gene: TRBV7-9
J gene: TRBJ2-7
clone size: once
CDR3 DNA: TGTGCCAGCAGCCCGGACAGAAAATACGAGCAGTACTTC
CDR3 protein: CASSPDRKYEQYF

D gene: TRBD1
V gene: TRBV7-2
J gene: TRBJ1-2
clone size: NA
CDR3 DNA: TGTGCCAGCAGCTTGTGGGACAGCCTCTATGGCTACACCTTC
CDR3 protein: CASSLWDSLYGYTF

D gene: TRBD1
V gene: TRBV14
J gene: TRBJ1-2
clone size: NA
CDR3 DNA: TGTGCCAGCAGCCAAGGGGGACAGGGGCGATATTTAGACTATGGCTACACCTTC
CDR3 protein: CASSQGGQGRYLDYGYTF

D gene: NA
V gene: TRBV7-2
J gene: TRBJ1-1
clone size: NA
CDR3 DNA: TGTGCCAGCAGCTTAGTCCAGGGAAGGACTGAAGCTTTCTTT
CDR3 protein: CASSLVQGRTEAFF

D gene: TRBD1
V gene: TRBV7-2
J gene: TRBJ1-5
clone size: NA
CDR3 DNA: TGTGCCAGCAGCTCCCCGACAGGGCATCCCCAGCATTTT
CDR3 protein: CASSSPTGHPQHF

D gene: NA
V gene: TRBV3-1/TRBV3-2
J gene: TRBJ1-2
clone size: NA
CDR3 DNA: TGTGCCAGCAGCCCACCGGGACTCACCCCGGGAGGCTACACCTTC
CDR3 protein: CASSPPGLTPGGYTF

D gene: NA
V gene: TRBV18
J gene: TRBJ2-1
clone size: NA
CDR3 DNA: TGTGCCAGCTCACAGCAGGCCTACAATGAGCAGTTCTTC
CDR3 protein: CASSQQAYNEQFF

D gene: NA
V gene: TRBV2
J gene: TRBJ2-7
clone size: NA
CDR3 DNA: TGTGCCAGCAGTGGGGGGCTCCCCAACGAGCAGTACTTC
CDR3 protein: CASSGGLPNEQYF

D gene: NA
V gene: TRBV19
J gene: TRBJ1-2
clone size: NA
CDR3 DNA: TGTGCCAGTAGTATAAGATTCCCCGCCCAAATGACCCGGGGGAACTATGGCTACACCTTC
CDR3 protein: CASSIRFPAQMTRGNYGYTF

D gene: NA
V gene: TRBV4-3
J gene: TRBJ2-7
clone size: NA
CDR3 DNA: TGCGCCAGCAGCCAAGTTAGCGGGACAGCTTCCTACGAGCAGTACTTC
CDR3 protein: CASSQVSGTASYEQYF

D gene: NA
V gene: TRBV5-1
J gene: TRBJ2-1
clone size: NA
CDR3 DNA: TGCGCCAGCAGCTTGGGGGGACTTAACAATGAGCAGTTCTTC
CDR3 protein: CASSLGGLNNEQFF

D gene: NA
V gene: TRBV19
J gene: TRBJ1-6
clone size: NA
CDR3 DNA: TGTGCCAGTAGTATAAACACCTATAATTCACCCCTCCACTTT
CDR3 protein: CASSINTYNSPLHF